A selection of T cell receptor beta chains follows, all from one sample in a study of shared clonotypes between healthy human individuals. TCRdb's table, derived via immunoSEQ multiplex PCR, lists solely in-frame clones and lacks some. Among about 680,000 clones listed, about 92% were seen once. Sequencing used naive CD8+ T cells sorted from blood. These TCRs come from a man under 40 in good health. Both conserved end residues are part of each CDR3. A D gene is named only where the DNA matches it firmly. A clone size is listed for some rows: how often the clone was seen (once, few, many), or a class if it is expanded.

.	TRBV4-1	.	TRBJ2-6	CASSQSPGWMTTSGANVLTF	TGCGCCAGCAGCCAGAGCCCAGGGTGGATGACCACCTCTGGGGCCAACGTCCTGACTTTC
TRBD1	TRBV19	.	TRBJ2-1	CASSMGQYSYNEQFF	TGTGCCAGTAGTATGGGACAGTACTCCTACAATGAGCAGTTCTTC
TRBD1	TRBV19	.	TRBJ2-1	CASSIQGQHNEQFF	TGTGCCAGTAGTATCCAGGGACAGCACAATGAGCAGTTCTTC
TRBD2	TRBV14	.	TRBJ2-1	CASSQVKRREVVLEQFF	TGTGCCAGCAGCCAAGTAAAACGGCGGGAGGTGGTTCTTGAGCAGTTCTTC
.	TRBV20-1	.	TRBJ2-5	CSASPRETQYF	TGCAGTGCTAGTCCCCGAGAGACCCAGTACTTC
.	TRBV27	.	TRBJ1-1	CASRDGAWNTEAFF	TGTGCCAGCAGAGATGGGGCTTGGAACACTGAAGCTTTCTTT
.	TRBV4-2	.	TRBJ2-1	CASSLSLGPREQFF	TGTGCCAGCAGCCTAAGCCTCGGCCCCCGAGAGCAGTTCTTC
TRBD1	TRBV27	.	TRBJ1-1	CASSSRTGMGLTEAFF	TGTGCCAGCAGTTCGCGGACAGGGATGGGTCTCACTGAAGCTTTCTTT
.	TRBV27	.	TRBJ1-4	CASSFFGEKLFF	TGTGCCAGCAGTTTTTTTGGGGAAAAACTGTTTTTT
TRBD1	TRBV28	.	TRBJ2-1	CASSPRQGSWYNEQFF	TGTGCCAGCAGTCCTAGACAGGGCAGCTGGTACAATGAGCAGTTCTTC
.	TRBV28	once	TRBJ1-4	CASSLKWHGGAGEKLFF	TGTGCCAGCAGTTTAAAATGGCATGGGGGGGCTGGTGAAAAACTGTTTTTT
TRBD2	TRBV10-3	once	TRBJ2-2	CAISESLAANTGELFF	TGTGCCATCAGTGAAAGCCTAGCGGCGAACACCGGGGAGCTGTTTTTT